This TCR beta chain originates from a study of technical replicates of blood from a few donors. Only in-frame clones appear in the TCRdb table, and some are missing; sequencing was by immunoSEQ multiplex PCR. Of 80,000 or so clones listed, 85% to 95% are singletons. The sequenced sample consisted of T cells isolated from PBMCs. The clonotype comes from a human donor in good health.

As DNA, the CDR3 is TGTGCCAGCAGGACAGGACTTCTTAGCAATCAGCCCCAGCATTTT. It encodes CASRTGLLSNQPQHF. The chain carries TRBV6-5 and TRBJ1-5; perhaps TRBD1 as D (6 bases). The CDR3 runs to 15 residues. Germline V gives CDR1 MNHEY, CDR2 SVGAGI. The V end lost 6 bases, the J end lost 0 bases, and 12 bases lay between the germline ends.